The 7 T cell receptor beta chains reported below all come from one sample, sequenced in a study of shared T cell receptors in the human thymus. TCRdb's copy holds only in-frame clones and misses some; the assay was immunoSEQ multiplex PCR. The repertoire consists of just under 550,000 clones, with about four fifths occurring once and the leading ten covering more than 0.01%. This sample also belongs to another study, concerning human thymus T cells.

The source material was thymocytes. The receptors were gathered from a boy under two years old with a congenital heart defect.

This chain links TRBV27 with TRBJ1-1; TRBD1 is a possible D gene (5 bases). The CDR3 is 15 residues long. Per germline, CDR1 MNHEY and CDR2 SMNVEV (reference sequence). V was shortened by 7 bases and J by 5 bases, with 20 bases between the two germline ends. CDR3 sequence (DNA): TGTGCCAGCATTCTGGGCGGGGGGGAGAGGACTGAAGCTTTCTTT. Its translation: CASILGGGERTEAFF.

V is TRBV6-7 and J is TRBJ2-7; no firm D call. TRBV6-7 counts as an open reading frame of uncertain function. The length of the CDR3 is 14 residues. Trimming left V 5 bases short and J 3 bases short, with 14 bases between. CDR3 nucleotides: TGTGCCAGCAGTCTTATAACGGGTGGCTACGAGCAGTACTTC. Translated: CASSLITGGYEQYF.

The chain links TRBV11-2 to TRBJ1-1; 12 bases agree with TRBD1. The CDR3 loop spans 17 amino acids. Germline CDR1 reads SGHAT; CDR2 reads FQNNGV. Trimming removed 5 bases from V and 2 bases from J; junction bases left unmatched: 9. CDR3 nucleotide sequence: TGTGCCAGCAGCGGCCGGGACAGGGGGCTGTTTAACACTGAAGCTTTCTTT. Translated: CASSGRDRGLFNTEAFF.

This clone has just one count. J is TRBJ2-1 and V is TRBV10-3, with D tentatively TRBD2 (5 bases). Germline V gives CDR1 ENHRY, CDR2 SYGVKD. The CDR3 consists of 16 residues. Trimming left V 3 bases short and J 8 bases short, with 20 bases between. CDR3 loop: CAISDGVRESVHEQFF. The CDR3 nucleotides are TGTGCCATCAGTGACGGGGTGAGGGAGTCGGTTCATGAGCAGTTCTTC.

The chain is built from TRBV4-3 and TRBJ2-7; TRBD2 matches 9 bases. V was pared by 0 bases and J by 3 bases, with 9 bases of the junction left unmatched. This CDR3 comprises 17 residues. Germline CDR1 reads LGHNA; CDR2 reads YSLEER. CDR3 bases: TGCGCCAGCAGCCAAGATCGAGAGACTAGCGGACTCTACGAGCAGTACTTC. Protein: CASSQDRETSGLYEQYF.

V and J are TRBV30 and TRBJ2-1, with 10 bases identical to TRBD2. V lost 6 bases to trimming and J lost 5 bases; unmatched junction nucleotides: 7. Germline V gives CDR1 GTSNPN, CDR2 SVGIG (reference sequence). The CDR3 sequence is 14 residues long. Written as DNA, the CDR3 is TGTGCCTGTAGCGGGAGGCTCCCCAACAATGAGCAGTTCTTC. Protein sequence: CACSGRLPNNEQFF.

This clone was observed a handful of times. The genes are TRBV5-4 and TRBJ2-3, with a weak D call TRBD1 (6 bases). The CDR3 totals 17 residues. The V gene lost 4 bases and the J gene lost 1 base, with 19 bases spanning the gap. Germline CDR1 reads SGHNT; CDR2 reads YYREEE (reference sequence). The CDR3 DNA sequence: TGTGCCAGCAGCCCTGAGGGGGAGAATAGGGGCACAGATACGCAGTATTTT. Residues: CASSPEGENRGTDTQYF. Full variable domain (outside the CDR3, taken from reference TRBV5-4 and TRBJ2-3): ETGVTQSPTHLIKTRGQQVTLRCSSQSGHNTVSWYQQALGQGPQFIFQYYREEENGRGNFPPRFSGLQFPNYSSELNVNALELDDSALYLCASSPEGENRGTDTQYFGPGTRLTVL.